This T cell receptor beta chain originates from a study of neurological immune-mediated disorders. General study findings and limits: Multiple sclerosis patients had less TCR clonal expansion than even healthy controls, unlike HTLV-1-associated myelopathy. Neither clinical nor MRI features were associated with the multiple sclerosis repertoire cluster. Phylogenetic grouping assigned the repertoires of 18 of 34 multiple sclerosis patients to one related-CDR3 cluster, which constitutes a possible signature.

This clonotype was observed many times. Its specificity is not known. TCRdb called the 5' RACE reads again in MiXCR, with one record for every CDR3 protein. The sample includes some 95,000 distinct CDR3 sequences, approximately 3.3% of them seen just once. Germline CDR1 is SGHDT and CDR2 is YYEEEE. This CDR3 is built from 14 residues. V was cut by 1 base and J by 2 bases, with 10 bases left in between. The sequence came from a young woman with multiple sclerosis. Specimen: PBMCs. The chain recombines TRBV5-6 with TRBJ2-7; D perhaps matches TRBD1 (5 bases). CDR3 region: CASSLWAGTYEQYF. The DNA of the CDR3 is TGTGCCAGCAGCTTGTGGGCAGGGACCTACGAGCAGTACTTC.